These 30 T cell receptor beta chains were sequenced from one sample in a study of human T cells and chemical hapten exposure. Time point in this sample: patch test 1, 2 weeks after DPC sensitization. Treatment given: therapeutic diphenylcyclopropenone sensitization with weekly scalp DPC. TCRdb re-derived calls from the RACE reads in MiXCR, one entry per CDR3 protein. The sample comprises fewer than 500,000 distinct CDR3 sequences, approximately 5% of which are singletons, and under 2.5% rests with the top ten. Sequenced here: whole blood, sampled in connection with sensitization to the hapten diphenylcyclopropenone (DPC). The receptor set was obtained from a woman in her forties or fifties with alopecia areata. Some clones in this sample may be carry-over from other donors' samples.

This clonotype was seen ten or more times. This chain joins TRBV6-1 and TRBJ2-1; D call uncertain. Germline loops: CDR1 MNHNS, CDR2 SASEGT. Trimming pared 6 bases from V and 3 bases from J, leaving 12 bases between. This CDR3 region has 14 residues. CDR3 amino acids: CASSAEEYYNEQFF. The CDR3 DNA reads TGTGCCAGCAGCGCCGAGGAGTACTACAATGAGCAGTTCTTC.

The genes are TRBV29-1 and TRBJ1-1; D gene ambiguous. The CDR3 has 12 amino acids. Germline-derived CDR1 and CDR2 are SQVTM and ANQGSEA. With 4 bases removed from V and 0 bases from J, the gap between germline ends came to 6 bases. CDR3 sequence (DNA): TGCAGCGTTGCGATCATGAACACTGAAGCTTTCTTT. Translated: CSVAIMNTEAFF.

This clonotype has ten or more counts. This chain links TRBV7-2 with TRBJ2-3; TRBD2 matches 9 bases. Per germline, CDR1 SGHTA and CDR2 FQGNSA. The CDR3 is made up of 16 amino acids. V trimming: 5 bases; J trimming: 4 bases; junction bases outside the gene matches: 10. Here the CDR3 reads CASSPLAGVGADTQYF. In nucleotides, the CDR3 is TGTGCCAGCAGCCCCTTAGCGGGAGTCGGGGCAGATACGCAGTATTTT.

This clonotype was counted ten times or more. This chain joins TRBV20-1 and TRBJ2-7; 11 bases match TRBD2. Losses at the gene ends were 1 base for V and 8 bases for J; bases not matched to a gene: 4. Germline CDR1 DFQATT, CDR2 SNEGSKA (reference sequence). The CDR3 contains 13 residues. CDR3 region: CSARAASGGQQYF. The CDR3, as DNA: TGCAGTGCTAGAGCGGCTAGCGGGGGGCAGCAGTACTTC.

This clonotype showed up many times. In DNA, the CDR3 is TGCAGCGCCGATGCAGGGGGCCTGAACACTGAAGCTTTCTTT. This encodes CSADAGGLNTEAFF. The rearrangement uses TRBV29-1 and TRBJ1-1, with 8 bases matching TRBD1. Germline lookup yields CDR1 SQVTM and CDR2 ANQGSEA. This CDR3 contains 14 residues. The V gene end was trimmed by 7 bases and the J gene end by 0 bases; junction bases not matched to a gene: 7.

The chain combines TRBV6-5 with TRBJ1-1; possibly TRBD1 for D (6 bases). Trimming cost V 7 bases and J 5 bases, with 17 bases left between them. The germline V gene encodes CDR1 MNHEY and CDR2 SVGAGI. This CDR3 is built from 14 residues. The CDR3 is CASTLGGASTEAFF. The CDR3, as DNA: TGTGCCAGCACCCTAGGGGGGGCCTCTACTGAAGCTTTCTTT.

The chain couples TRBV12-3 or TRBV12-4 to TRBJ1-2; TRBD1 matches 11 bases. The CDR3 is 17 residues long. J was trimmed by 3 bases and V by 6 bases; bases with no gene match: 12. The CDR3 spells CASSPHRGQGAHYGYTF. CDR3 nucleotide sequence: TGTGCCAGCAGCCCCCATCGAGGACAGGGGGCTCACTATGGCTACACCTTC.

The CDR3 region has the DNA TGTGCCAGCTCGAGACTGAATCAGAACACTGAAGCTTTCTTT. Protein product: CASSRLNQNTEAFF. The V call is TRBV12-3 or TRBV12-4, the J call TRBJ1-1; D remains ambiguous. Deletions cut 8 bases from V and 1 base from J, with 14 bases between. The CDR3 is 14 residues long.

This sequence joins TRBV29-1 and TRBJ2-5; D is perhaps TRBD2 (5 bases). Germline lookup yields CDR1 SQVTM and CDR2 ANQGSEA. V dropped 7 bases and J dropped 2 bases, with 11 bases sitting between them. CDR3 size: 12 residues. The DNA of the CDR3 is TGCAGCGCAGCGGCAGCTCAAGAGACCCAGTACTTC. Its protein product is CSAAAAQETQYF.

This clonotype turned up a few times. The chain couples TRBV2 to TRBJ2-7; 8 bases fit TRBD2. Germline loops: CDR1 SNHLY, CDR2 FYNNEI. The CDR3 is made up of 15 amino acids. V dropped 7 bases and J dropped 3; count of bases not matched to a gene: 11. The CDR3 loop reads CASIPRISGNYEQYF. The DNA of the CDR3 is TGTGCCAGCATCCCACGAATTAGCGGGAACTACGAGCAGTACTTC.

The chain joins TRBV7-9 to TRBJ2-1; a possible D gene is TRBD1 (7 bases). CDR1 is SEHNR, CDR2 FQNEAQ, per germline (reference sequence). The CDR3 contains 16 residues. Trimming shortened V by 4 bases and J by 5 bases, and 18 bases separated the two germline ends. The CDR3 nucleotides are TGTGCCAGCAGCTCAAACAGGGGTCCGGGAGACAATGAGCAGTTCTTC. Residues: CASSSNRGPGDNEQFF.

CDR3 region: CSARMGGPNTEAFF. CDR3 nucleotide sequence: TGCAGTGCTAGAATGGGAGGGCCCAACACTGAAGCTTTCTTT. The genes are TRBV20-1 and TRBJ1-1; D call uncertain. The CDR3 extends over 14 amino acids. Trimming cost V 2 bases and J 2 bases, with 12 bases left between them. Per the germline V gene, CDR1 is DFQATT and CDR2 is SNEGSKA (reference sequence).

This clonotype has ten or more counts. The chain employs TRBV7-2 and TRBJ2-3; no firm D call. The germline V gene has CDR1 SGHTA and CDR2 FQGNSA. V gave up 2 bases and J gave up 6 bases, with 9 bases separating them. The CDR3 length is 13 residues. The CDR3 loop reads CASSLLGRDTQYF. The CDR3 DNA is TGTGCCAGCAGCTTACTAGGACGGGATACGCAGTATTTT.

This clonotype has a count of ten or more. This sequence joins TRBV24-1 and TRBJ2-1, with unresolved D. Germline CDR1 and CDR2: KGHDR and SFDVKD. The CDR3 is 16 residues long. Trimming stripped 3 bases from V and 0 bases from J, with 11 bases between. This CDR3 reads CATSDTLRSSYNEQFF. The CDR3 nucleotides read TGTGCCACCAGTGATACCCTACGAAGCTCCTACAATGAGCAGTTCTTC.

The chain joins TRBV9 to TRBJ2-7; no reliable D call. Trimming cost V 0 bases and J 2 bases, with 9 bases left between them. This CDR3 comprises 14 residues. Looked up from germline, CDR1 is SGDLS and CDR2 is YYNGEE. This CDR3 is CASSVAPAAYEQYF. Here the CDR3 DNA reads TGTGCCAGCAGCGTAGCCCCAGCCGCCTACGAGCAGTACTTC. The full variable domain, in which reference TRBV9 and TRBJ2-7 provide the parts outside the CDR3, is DSGVTQTPKHLITATGQRVTLRCSPRSGDLSVYWYQQSLDQGLQFLIQYYNGEERAKGNILERFSAQQFPDLHSELNLSSLELGDSALYFCASSVAPAAYEQYFGPGTRLTVT.

This clonotype was recorded at least ten times. The CDR3 region has the DNA TGTGCCAGCAGCTCCACGCCGGGACTAGCTTTCGAGCAGTACTTC. This translates into CASSSTPGLAFEQYF. V gene TRBV11-2 combines with J gene TRBJ2-7; 9 bases are a match to TRBD2. This CDR3 is 15 amino acids long. Per germline, CDR1 SGHAT and CDR2 FQNNGV. The ends lost 4 bases at V and 6 bases at J; junction bases unmatched: 10.

The V and J genes are TRBV3-1 and TRBJ2-2; D perhaps matches TRBD1 (6 bases). This CDR3 contains 14 residues. V lost 6 bases to trimming and J lost 1 base, with 9 bases between them. Germline assignment: CDR1 LGHDT and CDR2 YNNKEL (reference sequence). CDR3 coding DNA: TGTGCCAGCAGGCCGACAGGGAACACCGGGGAGCTGTTTTTT. Residues: CASRPTGNTGELFF.

This clonotype was seen ten or more times. The CDR3 DNA follows: TGTGCCAGCATTAGACACAGGGGGAACACTGAAGCTTTCTTT. This codes for CASIRHRGNTEAFF. V usage is TRBV12-3 or TRBV12-4 and J usage is TRBJ1-1; 7 nucleotides agree with TRBD1. The CDR3 has 14 amino acids. The junction had 6 bases not matched to a gene; V was cut back by 7 bases and J by 1 base.

V usage is TRBV7-2 and J usage is TRBJ2-5; possible D gene TRBD2, 7 bases. V was pared by 2 bases and J by 4 bases, with 14 bases between. The CDR3 contains 15 residues. Germline V lookup: CDR1 SGHTA, CDR2 FQGNSA. CDR3 sequence (DNA): TGTGCCAGCAGCTTATTGGTGGGAGGGGGAGAGACCCAGTACTTC. This sequence encodes CASSLLVGGGETQYF.

The V gene is TRBV4-3, the J gene TRBJ2-7; 8 bases line up with TRBD1. This CDR3 region has 15 residues. The V gene's germline CDR1 is LGHNA and CDR2 YSLEER. Trimming cost V 3 bases and J 3 bases; bases outside gene matches: 7. The CDR3 here is CASSQDRTGNYEQYF. The CDR3 bases are TGCGCCAGCAGCCAGGACCGGACAGGGAACTACGAGCAGTACTTC.

Of note for this clonotype: A read error may be the cause here, since a much bigger clone is one base away. This rearrangement joins TRBV29-1 to TRBJ1-1; D is unresolved. Germline V CDR1 and CDR2: SQVTM, ANQGSEA. The CDR3 consists of 13 residues. The CDR3 DNA reads as TGCAGCGTTGAGGCCCGGGATAGGACTGAATCTTTCTTT. Protein sequence: CSVEARDRTESFF.

The sample holds many counts of this clonotype. This chain joins TRBV6-2 or TRBV6-3 and TRBJ2-7, with TRBD1 identical over 9 bases. CDR1 and CDR2 from the germline V gene are MNHEY and SVGEGT. Trimming removed 4 bases from V and 0 bases from J; junction bases left unmatched: 10. The CDR3 contains 17 residues. This CDR3 is CASSWDRVLAFSYEQYF. In nucleotides, the CDR3 is TGTGCCAGCAGTTGGGACAGGGTGTTGGCGTTCTCCTACGAGCAGTACTTC.

This clonotype was observed a handful of times. The chain is built from TRBV5-1 and TRBJ2-2; 8 bases are shared with TRBD2. The CDR3 covers 16 residues. The J segment lost 1 base and the V segment lost 3 bases, leaving 5 bases of the junction unmatched. CDR1 is SGHRS, CDR2 YFSETQ, per germline. The chain's CDR3 is CASSWGSGRNTGELFF. CDR3 nucleotide sequence: TGCGCCAGCAGCTGGGGGAGCGGGAGGAACACCGGGGAGCTGTTTTTT.

Remarks on this clonotype: Because it lacks the conserved phenylalanine or tryptophan at the end, this CDR3 is likely a read error. The DNA is omitted, as the CDR3 cannot be located on it reliably, and the CDR3 follows TCRdb's listing. This chain connects TRBV6-6 to TRBJ2-7; no DNA check was done on the table's D call, TRBD1. Inclusive of both ends, the CDR3 amounts to 13 amino acids. Germline loops: CDR1 MNHNY, CDR2 SVGAGI (reference sequence). CDR3 loop: CARGPISGSDTYS.

This clonotype was observed many times. The V and J genes are TRBV12-3 or TRBV12-4 and TRBJ1-1; 7 bases align to TRBD1. Losses at the gene ends were 6 bases for V and 4 bases for J; bases not matched to a gene: 8. The CDR3 contains 14 residues. CDR3 DNA: TGTGCCAGCAGACCCTCCGCAGGGGGCACTGAAGCTTTCTTT. The encoded protein is CASRPSAGGTEAFF.

This clonotype has only a few counts. The chain carries TRBV6-5 and TRBJ1-4; D possibly corresponds to TRBD1 (5 bases). Germline values: CDR1 MNHEY, CDR2 SVGAGI. The CDR3 totals 15 residues. The V end lost 4 bases, the J end lost 6 bases, and 15 bases lay between the germline ends. CDR3: CASSSPGRGDEKLFF. For the CDR3, the DNA is TGTGCCAGCAGTTCACCGGGACGGGGAGATGAAAAACTGTTTTTT.

The chain recombines TRBV12-3 or TRBV12-4 with TRBJ1-6, with TRBD1 identical over 8 bases. J was trimmed by 5 bases and V by 5 bases; bases with no gene match: 5. This CDR3 comprises 15 residues. CDR3 coding DNA: TGTGCCAGCAGTCGACAGGGGAACAATAATTCACCCCTCCACTTT. Amino acid sequence: CASSRQGNNNSPLHF.

In its sample, this clonotype was seen a few times. This chain joins TRBV5-5 and TRBJ2-3, with 14 positions matching TRBD2. J gave up 2 bases and V 1 base, and 12 bases lay outside the gene matches. The CDR3 extends over 20 amino acids. Germline V gene sequence: CDR1 SGHKS, CDR2 YYEKEE (reference sequence). Here the CDR3 DNA reads TGTGCCAGCAGCTTGCGCCGGACTAGCGGGGGGAGAACAAACACAGATACGCAGTATTTT. It specifies CASSLRRTSGGRTNTDTQYF.

The gene calls are TRBV12-3 or TRBV12-4 and TRBJ2-2; TRBD2 matches 13 bases. V gave up 6 bases and J gave up 7 bases; unmatched junction bases: 8. The CDR3 is 16 amino acids. The CDR3 sequence: CASRLLAGGRDGELFF. The CDR3 DNA reads as TGTGCCAGCAGATTACTAGCGGGAGGGCGAGACGGGGAGCTGTTTTTT.

V is TRBV12-3 or TRBV12-4 and J is TRBJ2-1; TRBD2 aligns across 9 bases. The trim removed 3 bases at V and 7 bases at J, leaving 4 bases unmatched. This CDR3 has 14 residues. Written as DNA, the CDR3 is TGTGCCAGCAGTTTGCGGGGGGGCCAAAATGAGCAGTTCTTC. It yields the protein CASSLRGGQNEQFF.